The rows below give T cell receptor beta chains drawn from one sample of a study of response to subunit inactivated influenza vaccine. TCRdb reprocessed the RT-PCR reads via MiXCR and lists one record per CDR3 protein. Counted here are about 780,000 distinct CDR3 sequences, about a fifth occurring once; the ten biggest clones make up 11%. Sequenced here: PBMCs from blood, sampled about 5 days after vaccination. These receptors were collected from a man aged 45-65 years who received an inactivated influenza vaccine. Each CDR3 is given with its conserved first and last residue. A D gene is named only where the DNA matches it firmly. A clone size is listed for some rows: how often the clone was seen (once, few, many), or a class if it is expanded.

>TRBV20-1|TRBJ2-7|TRBD1|NA
TGCAGTGCTTCTCGGGACAGGGGCCACGAGCAGTACTTC
CSASRDRGHEQYF
>TRBV24-1|TRBJ2-5|TRBD1|NA
TGTGCCACCAGTGATTTCAGCGGGACAGGGGATCGAGAGACCCAGTACTTC
CATSDFSGTGDRETQYF
>TRBV5-1|TRBJ2-1|TRBD2|NA
TGCGCCAGCAGCTTGGTGCAGCGGGGGGGCGGGGATGAGCAGTTCTTC
CASSLVQRGGGDEQFF
>TRBV7-8|TRBJ1-2|NA|NA
TGTGCCAGCAGCCCGAAGAGGGTTGGGAACTATGGCTACACCTTC
CASSPKRVGNYGYTF
>TRBV7-2|TRBJ2-1|NA|few
TGTGCCAGCAGCTTAAAGGGCACGGAGAAGCAGTTCTTC
CASSLKGTEKQFF
>TRBV5-1|TRBJ2-7|NA|NA
TGCGCCAGCAGCGAGGGCAGGGCCTACGAGCAGTACTTC
CASSEGRAYEQYF
>TRBV10-3|TRBJ2-5|TRBD1|NA
TGTGCCATCAGTGAGCCGGGACAGGGTCGCAAAGAGACCCAGTACTTC
CAISEPGQGRKETQYF
>TRBV6-1|TRBJ2-1|TRBD1|few
TGTGCCAGCAGGGGGACAGGGGAATGGACTGAGCAGTTCTTC
CASRGTGEWTEQFF
>TRBV11-2|TRBJ2-7|TRBD1|NA
TGTGCCAGCAGCTGGGGTACAGGGGGGCGCCTTAAGAGAACCGCCGAGCAGTACTTC
CASSWGTGGRLKRTAEQYF
>TRBV25-1|TRBJ2-7|TRBD1|NA
TGTGCCAGCAGTGAAACAGGGGGCAGGTACGAGCAGTACTTC
CASSETGGRYEQYF
>TRBV29-1|TRBJ1-1|NA|NA
TGCAGCGCAGTTAAGAGCACTGAAGCTTTCTTT
CSAVKSTEAFF
>TRBV20-1|TRBJ1-2|NA|NA
TGCAGTGCTTACGGGGGACAAACTAACTATGGCTACACCTTC
CSAYGGQTNYGYTF
>TRBV12-3/TRBV12-4|TRBJ1-1|TRBD1|many
TGTGCCAGCAGTCTTACAGGGGGGAACACTGAAGCTTTCTTT
CASSLTGGNTEAFF
>TRBV12-3/TRBV12-4|TRBJ2-7|TRBD1|few
TGTGCCAGCAGCCCAGCCCCGACAGGGGGCCAGCAGTACTTC
CASSPAPTGGQQYF
>TRBV12-3/TRBV12-4|TRBJ2-1|NA|NA
TGTGCCAGCACCCCTGAGGACAATGAGCAGTTCTTC
CASTPEDNEQFF
>TRBV12-3/TRBV12-4|TRBJ1-4|TRBD1|few
TGTGCCAGCAGTCCGACAGGGAGGGAAGAAAAACTGTTTTTT
CASSPTGREEKLFF
>TRBV25-1|TRBJ2-7|NA|once
TGTGCCAGCAGGGCCGCCGCAGGTCGCGAGCAGTACTTC
CASRAAAGREQYF
>TRBV7-2|TRBJ2-2|NA|once
TGTGCCAGCAGCTTAGCGGCGAATTTCTGGGGGTCGAACACCGGGGAGCTGTTTTTT
CASSLAANFWGSNTGELFF
>TRBV27|TRBJ1-6|NA|NA
TGTGCCAGCAGCACTCAAATACAAGGATCACCCCTCCACTTT
CASSTQIQGSPLHF
>TRBV5-4|TRBJ2-3|NA|NA
TGTGCCAGCGGGGAGGACCCCACAGATACGCAGTATTTT
CASGEDPTDTQYF
>TRBV28|TRBJ1-1|NA|NA
TGTGCCAGCAGTTTATTAAGCTCATTTACAGGACGGAATCTACTACAAAACACTGAAGCTTTCTTT
CASSLLSSFTGRNLLQNTEAFF
>TRBV29-1|TRBJ1-2|NA|NA
TGCAGCGTTGAATCGGGGGCGAACACCTTC
CSVESGANTF
>TRBV20-1|TRBJ1-2|NA|many
TGCAGTGCTAGAGATACGAGCGTAGGCTACACCTTC
CSARDTSVGYTF
>TRBV12-3/TRBV12-4|TRBJ1-3|NA|NA
TGTGCCAGCAGTTTGGAATCCACCATATATTTT
CASSLESTIYF
>TRBV7-8|TRBJ2-1|NA|NA
TGTGCCAGCAGCTTGCGGGGAATTGAGCAGTTCTTC
CASSLRGIEQFF
>TRBV7-2|TRBJ2-3|NA|few
TGTGCCAGCAGCTTAGAGGGGGGGCCCCCCGCAGATACGCAGTATTTT
CASSLEGGPPADTQYF
>TRBV11-2|TRBJ1-6|NA|NA
TGTGCCAGCAGCGCAAGTCCCCAGGGACTTGTGTCTTTGAATTCACCCCTCCACTTT
CASSASPQGLVSLNSPLHF
>TRBV4-1|TRBJ1-3|NA|NA
TGCGCCAGCAGCCCGCTGAGACTCTCTGGAAACACCATATATTTT
CASSPLRLSGNTIYF
>TRBV20-1|TRBJ2-2|NA|NA
TGCAGTGCTAGAGAGGGTCGGGGCACCGGGGAGCTGTTTTTT
CSAREGRGTGELFF